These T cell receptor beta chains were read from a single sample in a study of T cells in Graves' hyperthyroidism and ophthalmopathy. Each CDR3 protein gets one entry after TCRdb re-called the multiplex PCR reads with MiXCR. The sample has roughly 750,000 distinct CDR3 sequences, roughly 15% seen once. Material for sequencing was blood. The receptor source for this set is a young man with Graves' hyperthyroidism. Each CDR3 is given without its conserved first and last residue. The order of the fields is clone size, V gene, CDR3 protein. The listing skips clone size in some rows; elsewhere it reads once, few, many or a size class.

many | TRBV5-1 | ASSLGGTSGIDTQY
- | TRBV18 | ASSGQRNQPQH
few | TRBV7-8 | ASSLAAGGLEKLF
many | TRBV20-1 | SASARDEQF
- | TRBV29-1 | SVEHEKLF
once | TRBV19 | ASSIFRPGNTIY
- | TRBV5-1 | ASSDTPGQGYEQY
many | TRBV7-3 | ASSPGLEQETQY
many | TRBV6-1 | AARRQNTEAF
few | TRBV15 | ATSSLMDLGRRDTQY
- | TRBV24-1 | ATSADTGELF
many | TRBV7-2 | ASSFVNYEQY
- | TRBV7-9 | ASSPQASNYGYT
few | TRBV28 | ASRTAPQEQY
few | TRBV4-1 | ASSAVLPGLAGRDEETQY
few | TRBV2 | ASSEEGGGRDKNEQF
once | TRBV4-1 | ASSQAGPTYEQY
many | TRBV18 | ASSPTGADEKLF
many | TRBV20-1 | SALGLDISEFPDTQY
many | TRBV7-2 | ASSLAGLTNEKLF
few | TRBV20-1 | SASPAGGSNQPQH
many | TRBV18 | ASSPPSSGRASNEQF
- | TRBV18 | ASSPMGLAGPDNEQF
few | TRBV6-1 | ASRQFAGGVQETQY
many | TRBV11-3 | ASSSDRGGLNTEAF
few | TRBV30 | AWRRGLAGVGEQF
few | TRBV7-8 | ASSPGYYANQPQH
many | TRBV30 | AWSAQGYYGYT
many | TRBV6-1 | ASTQSTGDGETQY
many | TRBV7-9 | ASSLGVEAQSSYEQY
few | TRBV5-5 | ASSPTGEPYEQY
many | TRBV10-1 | ASSDFSGTTQY
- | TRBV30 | AWSGGMGGGEQY
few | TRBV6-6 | ASSYSWEGNEQY
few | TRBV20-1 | SASENRFYSNQPQH
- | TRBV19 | ASSMGQPNEKLF
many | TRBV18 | ASSGGGLSSYEQY
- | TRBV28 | ASSFWQVNSNQPQH
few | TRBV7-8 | ASSLRDFGDSGELF
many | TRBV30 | AYTTGTTNTGELF
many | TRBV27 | ASSSNRRGGYNEQF